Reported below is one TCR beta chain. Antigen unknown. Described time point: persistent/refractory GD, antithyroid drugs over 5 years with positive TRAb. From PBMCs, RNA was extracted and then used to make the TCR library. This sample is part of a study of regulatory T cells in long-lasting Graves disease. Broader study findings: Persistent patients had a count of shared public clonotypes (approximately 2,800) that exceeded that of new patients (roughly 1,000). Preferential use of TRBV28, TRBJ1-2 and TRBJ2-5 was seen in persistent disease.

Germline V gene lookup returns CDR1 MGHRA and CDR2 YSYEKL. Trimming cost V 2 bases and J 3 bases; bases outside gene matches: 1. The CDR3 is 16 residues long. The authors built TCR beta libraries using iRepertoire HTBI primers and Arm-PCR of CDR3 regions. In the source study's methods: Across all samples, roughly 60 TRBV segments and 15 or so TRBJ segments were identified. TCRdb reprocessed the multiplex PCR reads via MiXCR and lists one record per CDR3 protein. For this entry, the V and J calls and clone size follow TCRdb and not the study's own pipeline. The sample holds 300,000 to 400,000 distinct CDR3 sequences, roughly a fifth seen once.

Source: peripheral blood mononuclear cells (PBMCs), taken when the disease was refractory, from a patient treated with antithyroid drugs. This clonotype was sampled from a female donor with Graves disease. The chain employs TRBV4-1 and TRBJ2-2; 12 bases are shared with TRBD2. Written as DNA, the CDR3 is TGCGCCAGCAGCCAACTAGCGGGGGGGCACACCGGGGAGCTGTTTTTT. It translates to CASSQLAGGHTGELFF.